Given below is one T cell receptor beta chain in context. V shed 0 bases, J shed 2 bases, and the junction held 7 bases outside the gene matches. This CDR3 region has 17 residues. CDR1 is LNHNV, CDR2 YYDKDF, per germline (reference sequence). Profiling relied on immunoSEQ multiplex PCR, and the TCRdb table lists in-frame clones only, not all of them. The table lists about 400,000 clones, less than 90% of them singletons. These data originate in a study of blood T cell repertoires in COVID-19. This chain joins TRBV15 and TRBJ2-1; 7 bases map to TRBD2. Sequencing was carried out using PBMCs or T cells enriched from blood (not recorded which). The TCR originated in a woman younger than 45 who had recovered from COVID-19. DNA for the CDR3: TGTGCCACCAGCAGAGAGGGCGCGGGAGTCCCCTACAATGAGCAGTTCTTC. Residues: CATSREGAGVPYNEQFF.